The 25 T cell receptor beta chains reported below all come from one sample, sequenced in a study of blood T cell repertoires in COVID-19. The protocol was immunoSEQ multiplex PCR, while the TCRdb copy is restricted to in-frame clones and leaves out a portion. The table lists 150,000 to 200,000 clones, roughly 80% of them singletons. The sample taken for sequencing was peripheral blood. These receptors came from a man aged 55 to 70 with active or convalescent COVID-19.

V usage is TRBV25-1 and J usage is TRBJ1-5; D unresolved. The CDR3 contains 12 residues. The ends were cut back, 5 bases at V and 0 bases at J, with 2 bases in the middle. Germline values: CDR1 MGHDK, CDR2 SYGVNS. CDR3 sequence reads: CASSYSNQPQHF. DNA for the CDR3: TGTGCCAGCAGTTATAGCAATCAGCCCCAGCATTTT.

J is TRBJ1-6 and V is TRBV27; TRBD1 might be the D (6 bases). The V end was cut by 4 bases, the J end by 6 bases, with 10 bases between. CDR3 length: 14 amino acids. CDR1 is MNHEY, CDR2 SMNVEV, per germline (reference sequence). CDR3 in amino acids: CASSSGRGNSPLHF. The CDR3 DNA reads TGTGCCAGCAGTTCGGGCAGGGGTAATTCACCCCTCCACTTT.

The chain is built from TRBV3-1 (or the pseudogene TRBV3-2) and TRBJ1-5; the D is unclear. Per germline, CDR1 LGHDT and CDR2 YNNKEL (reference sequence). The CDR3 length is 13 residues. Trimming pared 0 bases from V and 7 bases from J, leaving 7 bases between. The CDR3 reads CASSQDLQQPQHF. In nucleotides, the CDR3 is TGTGCCAGCAGCCAAGATTTACAGCAGCCCCAGCATTTT.

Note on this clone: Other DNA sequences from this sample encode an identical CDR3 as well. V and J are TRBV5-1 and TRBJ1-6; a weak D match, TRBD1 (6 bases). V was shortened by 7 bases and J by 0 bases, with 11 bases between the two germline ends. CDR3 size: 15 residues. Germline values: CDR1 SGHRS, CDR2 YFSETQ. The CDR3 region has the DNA TGCGCCAGCCGGACAGCGAGCTCCTATAATTCACCCCTCCACTTT. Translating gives CASRTASSYNSPLHF.

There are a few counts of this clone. The DNA of the CDR3 is TGTGCCAGCAGCTTATCCCGCGGGATTGGGGGACAGCCCCAGCATTTT. Translated, it gives CASSLSRGIGGQPQHF. The V and J genes are TRBV7-9 and TRBJ1-5, with TRBD1 as a possible D gene (5 bases). V gave up 2 bases and J gave up 7 bases, with 18 bases separating them. The CDR3 sequence is 16 residues long. Germline V gives CDR1 SEHNR, CDR2 FQNEAQ (reference sequence).

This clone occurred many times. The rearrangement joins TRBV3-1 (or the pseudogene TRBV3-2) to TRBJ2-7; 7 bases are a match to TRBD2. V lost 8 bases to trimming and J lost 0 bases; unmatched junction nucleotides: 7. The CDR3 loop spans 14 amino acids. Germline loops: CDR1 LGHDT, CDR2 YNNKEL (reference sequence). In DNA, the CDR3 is TGTGCCAGCGGGAGGGAGGGCAGCTCCTACGAGCAGTACTTC. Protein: CASGREGSSYEQYF.

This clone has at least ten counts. The CDR3 loop is CSGREATDTQYF. CDR3 in DNA: TGCAGCGGCCGGGAGGCCACAGATACGCAGTATTTT. V and J are TRBV29-1 and TRBJ2-3; 7 positions match TRBD2. The CDR3 length is 12 residues. V lost 7 bases to trimming and J lost 2 bases; unmatched junction nucleotides: 3. Germline lookup yields CDR1 SQVTM and CDR2 ANQGSEA.

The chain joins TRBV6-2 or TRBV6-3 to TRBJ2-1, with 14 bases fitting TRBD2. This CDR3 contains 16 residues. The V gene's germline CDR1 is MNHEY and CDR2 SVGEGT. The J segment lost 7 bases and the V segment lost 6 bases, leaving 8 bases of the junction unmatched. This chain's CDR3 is CASSSGLAGGRNEQFF. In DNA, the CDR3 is TGTGCCAGCAGCTCCGGACTAGCGGGAGGAAGAAATGAGCAGTTCTTC.

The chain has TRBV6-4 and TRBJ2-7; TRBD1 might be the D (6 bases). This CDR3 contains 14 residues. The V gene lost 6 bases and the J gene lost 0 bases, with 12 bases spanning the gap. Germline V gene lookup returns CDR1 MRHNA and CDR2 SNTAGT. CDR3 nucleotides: TGTGCCAGCAGCGCAGACAGGAGCTCCTACGAGCAGTACTTC. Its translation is CASSADRSSYEQYF.

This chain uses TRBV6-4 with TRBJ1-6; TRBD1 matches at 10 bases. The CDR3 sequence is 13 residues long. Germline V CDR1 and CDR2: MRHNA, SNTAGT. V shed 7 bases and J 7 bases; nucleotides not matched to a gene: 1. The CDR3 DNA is TGTGCCAGCAAGGGACAGGGGAATTCACCCCTCCACTTT. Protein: CASKGQGNSPLHF.

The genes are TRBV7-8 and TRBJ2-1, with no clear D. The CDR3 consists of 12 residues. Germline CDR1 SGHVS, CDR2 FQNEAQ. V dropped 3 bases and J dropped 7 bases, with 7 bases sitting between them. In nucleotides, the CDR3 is TGTGCCAGCAGCTTTTCCGGGAATGAGCAGTTCTTC. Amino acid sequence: CASSFSGNEQFF.

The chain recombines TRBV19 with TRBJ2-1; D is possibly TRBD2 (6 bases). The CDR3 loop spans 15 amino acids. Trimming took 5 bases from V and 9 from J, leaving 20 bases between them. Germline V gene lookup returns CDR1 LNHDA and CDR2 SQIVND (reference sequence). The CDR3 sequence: CASSPGTSGTSEQFF. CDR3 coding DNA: TGTGCCAGTAGTCCAGGGACTTCAGGGACGAGTGAGCAGTTCTTC. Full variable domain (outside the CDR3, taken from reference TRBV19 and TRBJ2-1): DGGITQSPKYLFRKEGQNVTLSCEQNLNHDAMYWYRQDPGQGLRLIYYSQIVNDFQKGDIAEGYSVSREKKESFPLTVTSAQKNPTAFYLCASSPGTSGTSEQFFGPGTRLTVL.

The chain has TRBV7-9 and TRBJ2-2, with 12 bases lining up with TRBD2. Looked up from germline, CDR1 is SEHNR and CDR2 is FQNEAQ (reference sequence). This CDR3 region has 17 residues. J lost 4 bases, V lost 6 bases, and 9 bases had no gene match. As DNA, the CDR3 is TGTGCCAGCAGGTCTAGCGGGAGGGCCCGGGGCACCGGGGAGCTGTTTTTT. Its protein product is CASRSSGRARGTGELFF. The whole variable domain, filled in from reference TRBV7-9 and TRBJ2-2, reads DTGVSQNPRHKITKRGQNVTFRCDPISEHNRLYWYRQTLGQGPEFLTYFQNEAQLEKSRLLSDRFSAERPKGSFSTLEIQRTEQGDSAMYLCASRSSGRARGTGELFFGEGSRLTVL.

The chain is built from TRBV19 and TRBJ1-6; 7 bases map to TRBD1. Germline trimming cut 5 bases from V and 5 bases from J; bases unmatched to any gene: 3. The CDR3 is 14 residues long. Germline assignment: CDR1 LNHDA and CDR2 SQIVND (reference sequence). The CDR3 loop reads CASSAQGNNSPLHF. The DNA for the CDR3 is TGTGCCAGTAGTGCACAGGGGAATAATTCACCCCTCCACTTT.

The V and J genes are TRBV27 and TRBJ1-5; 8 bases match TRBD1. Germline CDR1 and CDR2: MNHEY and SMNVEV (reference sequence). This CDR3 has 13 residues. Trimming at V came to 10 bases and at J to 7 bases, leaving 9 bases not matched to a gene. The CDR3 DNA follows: TGTGCCACCCCAGACAGGGGCGTGCAGCCCCAGCATTTT. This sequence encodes CATPDRGVQPQHF.

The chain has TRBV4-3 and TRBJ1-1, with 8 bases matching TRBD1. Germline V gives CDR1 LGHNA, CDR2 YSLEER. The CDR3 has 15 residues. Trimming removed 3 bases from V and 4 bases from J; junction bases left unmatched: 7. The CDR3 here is CASSQDRVTSTEAFF. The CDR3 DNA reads TGCGCCAGCAGCCAGGACAGGGTTACGAGCACTGAAGCTTTCTTT.

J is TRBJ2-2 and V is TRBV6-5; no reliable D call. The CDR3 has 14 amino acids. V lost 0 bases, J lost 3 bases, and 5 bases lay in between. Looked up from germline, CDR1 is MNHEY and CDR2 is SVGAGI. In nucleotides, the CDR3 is TGTGCCAGCAGTTACTCGCCAGACACCGGGGAGCTGTTTTTT. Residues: CASSYSPDTGELFF.

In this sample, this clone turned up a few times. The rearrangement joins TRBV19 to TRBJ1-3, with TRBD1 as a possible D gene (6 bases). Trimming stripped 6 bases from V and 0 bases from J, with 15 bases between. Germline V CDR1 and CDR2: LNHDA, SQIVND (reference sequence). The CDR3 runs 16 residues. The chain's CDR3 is CASRLQGFGSGNTIYF. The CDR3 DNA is TGTGCCAGTAGGTTACAGGGCTTCGGCTCTGGAAACACCATATATTTT.

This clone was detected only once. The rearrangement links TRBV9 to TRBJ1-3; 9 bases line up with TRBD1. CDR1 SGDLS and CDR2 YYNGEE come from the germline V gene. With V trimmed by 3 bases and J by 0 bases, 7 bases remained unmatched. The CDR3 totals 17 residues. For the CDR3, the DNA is TGTGCCAGCAGCGAAGTCCGGGACAGGGCCTCTGGAAACACCATATATTTT. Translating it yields CASSEVRDRASGNTIYF.

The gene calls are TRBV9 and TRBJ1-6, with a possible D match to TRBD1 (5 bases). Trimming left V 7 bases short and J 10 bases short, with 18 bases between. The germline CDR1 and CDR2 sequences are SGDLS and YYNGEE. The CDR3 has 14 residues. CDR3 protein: CASEGLSGGSPLHF. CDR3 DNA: TGTGCCAGCGAGGGACTTTCGGGGGGATCACCCCTCCACTTT.

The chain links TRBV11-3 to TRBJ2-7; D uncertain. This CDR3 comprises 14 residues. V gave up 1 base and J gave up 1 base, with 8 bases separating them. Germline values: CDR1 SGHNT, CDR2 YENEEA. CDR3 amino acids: CASSLGPVSYEQYF. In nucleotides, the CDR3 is TGTGCCAGCAGCTTAGGCCCGGTTTCCTACGAGCAGTACTTC.

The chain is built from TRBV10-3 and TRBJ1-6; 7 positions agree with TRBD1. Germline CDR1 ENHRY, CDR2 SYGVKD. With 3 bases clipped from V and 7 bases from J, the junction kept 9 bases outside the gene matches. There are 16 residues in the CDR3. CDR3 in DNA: TGTGCCATCAGTGACTCCCGGGACAGAACCAATTCACCCCTCCACTTT. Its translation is CAISDSRDRTNSPLHF.

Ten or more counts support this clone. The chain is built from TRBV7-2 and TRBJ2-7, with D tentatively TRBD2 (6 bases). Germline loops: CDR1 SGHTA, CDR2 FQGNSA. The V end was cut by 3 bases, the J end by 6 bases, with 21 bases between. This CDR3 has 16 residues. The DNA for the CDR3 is TGTGCCAGCAGCTTCCGAAGGGAGGTCCCCCCACTCGAGCAGTACTTC. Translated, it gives CASSFRREVPPLEQYF.

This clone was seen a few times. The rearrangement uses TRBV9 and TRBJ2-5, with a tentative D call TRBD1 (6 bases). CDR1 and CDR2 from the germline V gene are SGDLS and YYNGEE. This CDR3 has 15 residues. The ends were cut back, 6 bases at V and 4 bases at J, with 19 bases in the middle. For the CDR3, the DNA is TGTGCCAGCACCCTCCTTGGACAGTCTGGAGAGACCCAGTACTTC. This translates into CASTLLGQSGETQYF.

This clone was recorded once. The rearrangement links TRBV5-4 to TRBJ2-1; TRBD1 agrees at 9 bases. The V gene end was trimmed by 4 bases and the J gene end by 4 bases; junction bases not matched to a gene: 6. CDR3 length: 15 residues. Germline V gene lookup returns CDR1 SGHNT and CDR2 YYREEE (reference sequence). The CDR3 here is CASSRPGTGYNEQFF. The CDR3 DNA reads TGTGCCAGCAGCCGACCCGGGACAGGGTACAATGAGCAGTTCTTC.